This T cell receptor beta chain was captured by sequencing in a study of T-cell reconstitution after alpha-beta-depleted transplantation in children (dated by TCRdb to about 2016). Notes on the research overall: T-cell immune reconstitution after TCRalphabeta/CD19-depleted allogeneic hematopoietic cell transplantation in children was quantitatively tracked in the study by means of TCR repertoire profiling. The full study reports these points: In some patients, the high TCRbeta diversity seen at day 60 was put down to recipient T cells and intrathymic progenitors that had survived conditioning. Over the following months the frequencies of hyperexpanded clones went down, and after one year T-cell counts and TCRbeta diversity were mostly credited to newly produced T cells. The apparently early recovery of alphabetaT-cell counts about two months after transplant reportedly depended on only several hundred rapidly expanded clones that came from non-depleted graft cells.

Library preparation employed PCR. The instrument was an Illumina HiSeq 2500. TCR library preparation used molecular barcoding, with unique molecular identifiers applied to normalize quantification of the TCRbeta repertoire. Using fastp at Q25 and MiXCR, TCRdb reprocessed the public reads and kept productive beta chains. Duplicate CDR3 protein sequences are folded into a single record with the most common DNA and genes. Across this sample there are 200,000 or so distinct CDR3 sequences, with about 6% seen only once. Just over 4.5% of the sample is taken by the ten largest. The sample's treatment or condition label, decoded: allogeneic hematopoietic cell transplantation with graft depleted of TCRalphabeta T cells and CD19 B cells. The children who served as transplant recipients had been given grafts of TCRalphabeta/CD19-depleted allogeneic hematopoietic cells. This clonotype was detected many times. What antigen it recognizes has not been identified. No per-base quality is available; no much larger clone lies one base away.

The germline V gene (reference sequence) yields DFQATT for CDR1 and SNEGSKA for CDR2. Its CDR3 holds 17 amino acids, cysteine through phenylalanine. Of all the DNA, just the CDR3 is kept, 51 bases in frame from base 1. V is shortened by 2 bases, J by 3 bases, and the region joining them spans 17 bases. The sample was PBMCs, taken before TCRalphabeta/CD19-depleted stem cell transplant. The sequence is built from TRBV20-1 and TRBJ2-6; a tentative D match to TRBD1 spans 6 bases. The sequence derives from a girl under two years old with combined immunodeficiency, due to receive a stem cell transplant. The DNA reads TGCAGTGCTAGATCCCCCAGGGGAGATAATGGGGCCAACGTCCTGACTTTC. This encodes CSARSPRGDNGANVLTF.